The 14 T cell receptor beta chains below were found in one sample sequenced in a study of CXCR3-negative and CXCR3-positive naive CD8 T cells (dated by TCRdb to about 2019). This sample was sequenced with a NextSeq 550. The Human TCR Profiling Kit (MiLaboratory) was used to make UMI-labeled 5' RACE TRB cDNA libraries. Each CDR3 protein sequence appears as one entry after TCRdb reprocessed the reads, and no DNA is included. This sample's table contains about 120,000 distinct CDR3 sequences. The top ten hold 0.29% of the sample. Input material: naive CXCR3- CD8+ T cells from blood. The cell subset or site label for this specimen denotes: CD45RO-CCR7+CD27+CD95- naive CD8+ T cells lacking CXCR3 (TNR3-). The origin of the receptors is a human donor in good health. Some clones in this sample may be carry-over from other donors' samples.

The chain joins TRBV28 to TRBJ2-2. Germline-derived CDR1 and CDR2 are MDHEN and SYDVKM. The CDR3 extends over 14 amino acids. CDR3 amino acids: CASSLFGETGELFF.

The chain carries TRBV20-1 and TRBJ2-5. The CDR3 loop spans 17 amino acids. Germline-derived CDR1 and CDR2 are DFQATT and SNEGSKA (reference sequence). The CDR3 region is CSATPTYVRTYQETQYF.

This chain connects TRBV11-2 to TRBJ2-7; TCRdb calls TRBD2, which cannot be checked without DNA. Germline CDR1 SGHAT, CDR2 FQNNGV. The CDR3 has 16 residues. The CDR3 loop reads CARSHYRDASSYEQYF.

The chain joins TRBV13 to TRBJ1-2; the TRBD1 assignment by TCRdb is unverifiable without DNA. From germline, CDR1 is PRHDT and CDR2 FYEKMQ (reference sequence). CDR3 length: 13 residues. The CDR3 loop is CASSPRGLYGYTF.

The V call is TRBV21-1, the J call TRBJ2-7; TCRdb's assignment of TRBD2 cannot be checked, as there is no DNA. TRBV21-1 is a known pseudogene. The CDR3 runs 16 residues. The CDR3 loop is CASSTLRDSLGYEQYF.

This chain uses TRBV28 with TRBJ2-3; without DNA, the TCRdb call of TRBD2 cannot be checked. Germline values: CDR1 MDHEN, CDR2 SYDVKM. This CDR3 spans 14 amino acids. CDR3 region: CASSFSQGLDTQYF.

The chain recombines TRBV20-1 with TRBJ2-1; TCRdb's D gene call, TRBD2, goes unchecked for lack of DNA. CDR1 is DFQATT, CDR2 SNEGSKA, per germline (reference sequence). The CDR3 contains 13 residues. This CDR3 reads CSYPSGVNNEQFF.

The V and J genes are TRBV6-6 and TRBJ2-3; TCRdb proposes TRBD1, but this gene call is untestable without DNA. Germline V gives CDR1 MNHNY, CDR2 SVGAGI (reference sequence). The CDR3 sequence is 13 residues long. This CDR3 is CASSPWGSDTQYF.

The V and J genes are TRBV15 and TRBJ1-2; the TCRdb D gene call, TRBD1, has no DNA to confirm it. Per the germline V gene, CDR1 is LNHNV and CDR2 is YYDKDF (reference sequence). CDR3 length: 17 amino acids. CDR3 protein: CATSRYPGPITNYGYTF.

J is TRBJ2-6 and V is TRBV7-8; TCRdb's D gene call, TRBD2, goes unchecked for lack of DNA. Germline V lookup: CDR1 SGHVS, CDR2 FQNEAQ. The CDR3 is made up of 22 amino acids. CDR3 region: CASSLVSLPVSGGYSGANVLTF. Based on the CDR3 plus reference TRBV7-8 and TRBJ2-6, the full variable domain is GAGVSQSPRYKVAKRGQDVALRCDPISGHVSLFWYQQALGQGPEFLTYFQNEAQLDKSGLPSDRFFAERPEGSVSTLKIQRTQQEDSAVYLCASSLVSLPVSGGYSGANVLTFGAGSRLTVL.

The chain is built from TRBV7-6 and TRBJ1-1. From germline, CDR1 is SGHVS and CDR2 FNYEAQ. CDR3 length: 15 residues. The CDR3 sequence: CASSLGETRYFEAFF.

V is TRBV23-1 and J is TRBJ2-1; TCRdb names TRBD2, which stays unverified in the absence of DNA. Being an ORF, TRBV23-1 has a function that is uncertain. The CDR3 totals 19 residues. The CDR3 region is CASSQSGTSGSVGRNEQFF.

The chain employs TRBV27 and TRBJ1-2; the D gene TCRdb calls, TRBD1, cannot be checked with no DNA. CDR1 and CDR2 from the germline V gene are MNHEY and SMNVEV (reference sequence). The CDR3 extends over 15 amino acids. CDR3 region: CASRHGGEYGYGYTF.

The V call is TRBV28, the J call TRBJ2-2; TCRdb's D call, TRBD2, is unchecked because there is no DNA. Germline CDR1 and CDR2: MDHEN and SYDVKM. The CDR3 runs 16 residues. CDR3 sequence: CASTYPAGPNTGELFF.